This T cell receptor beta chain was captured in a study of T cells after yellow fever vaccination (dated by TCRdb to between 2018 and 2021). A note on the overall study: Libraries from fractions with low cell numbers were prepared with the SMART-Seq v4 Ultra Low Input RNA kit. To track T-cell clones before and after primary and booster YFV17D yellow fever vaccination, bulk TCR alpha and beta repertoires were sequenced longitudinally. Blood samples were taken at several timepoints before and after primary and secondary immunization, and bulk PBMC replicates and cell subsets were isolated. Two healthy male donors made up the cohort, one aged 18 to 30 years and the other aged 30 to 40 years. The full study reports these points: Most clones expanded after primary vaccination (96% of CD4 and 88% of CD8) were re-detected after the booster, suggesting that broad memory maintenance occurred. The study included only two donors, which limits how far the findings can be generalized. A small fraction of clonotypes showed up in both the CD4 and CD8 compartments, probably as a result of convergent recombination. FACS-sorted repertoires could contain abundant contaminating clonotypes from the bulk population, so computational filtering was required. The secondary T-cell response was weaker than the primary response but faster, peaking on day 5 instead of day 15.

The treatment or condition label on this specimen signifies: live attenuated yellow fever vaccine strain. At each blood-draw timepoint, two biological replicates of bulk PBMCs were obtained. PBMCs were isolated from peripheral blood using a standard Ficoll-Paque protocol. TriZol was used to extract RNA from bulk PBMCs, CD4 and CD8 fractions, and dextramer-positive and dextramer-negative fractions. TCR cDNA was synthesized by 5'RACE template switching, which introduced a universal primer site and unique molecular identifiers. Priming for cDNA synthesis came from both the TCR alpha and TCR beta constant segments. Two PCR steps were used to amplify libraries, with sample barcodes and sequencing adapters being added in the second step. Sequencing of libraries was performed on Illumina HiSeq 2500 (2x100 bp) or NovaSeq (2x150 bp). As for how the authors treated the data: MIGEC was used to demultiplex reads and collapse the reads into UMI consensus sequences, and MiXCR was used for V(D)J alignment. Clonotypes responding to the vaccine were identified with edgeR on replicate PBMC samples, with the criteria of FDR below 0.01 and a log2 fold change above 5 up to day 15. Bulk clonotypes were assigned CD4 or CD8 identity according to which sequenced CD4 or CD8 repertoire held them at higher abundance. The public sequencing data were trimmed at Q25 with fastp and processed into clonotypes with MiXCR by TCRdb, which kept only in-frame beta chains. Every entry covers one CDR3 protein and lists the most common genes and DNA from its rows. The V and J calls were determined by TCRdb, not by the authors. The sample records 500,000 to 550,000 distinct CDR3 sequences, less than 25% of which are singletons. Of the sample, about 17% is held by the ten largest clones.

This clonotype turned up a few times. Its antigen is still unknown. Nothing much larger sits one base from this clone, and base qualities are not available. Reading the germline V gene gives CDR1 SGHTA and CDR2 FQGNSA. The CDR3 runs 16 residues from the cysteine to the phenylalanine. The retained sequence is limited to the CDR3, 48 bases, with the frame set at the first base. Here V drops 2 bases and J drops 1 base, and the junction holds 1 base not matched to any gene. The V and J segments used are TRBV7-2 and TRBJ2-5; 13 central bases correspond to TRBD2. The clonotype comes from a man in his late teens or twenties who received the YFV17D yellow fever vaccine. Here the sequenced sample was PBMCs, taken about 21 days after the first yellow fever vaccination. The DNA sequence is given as TGTGCCAGCAGCTTAAGACTAGCGGGGGGCCAAGAGACCCAGTACTTC. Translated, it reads CASSLRLAGGQETQYF.